This entry lists 24 T cell receptor beta chains sequenced from one sample in a study of blood T cells in healthy people across ages. Sample-barcoded 5' priming and a J-beta primer mix drove a second PCR of 7 to 11 cycles. TCRdb re-analysed the 5' RACE reads in MiXCR, keeping a single row per CDR3 protein. The sample lists approximately 940,000 distinct CDR3 sequences; 48% were seen once. Specimen: blood. These TCRs come from a man under 40 in good health.

The chain couples TRBV11-3 to TRBJ2-2, with 11 bases aligning to TRBD2. The V gene's germline CDR1 is SGHNT and CDR2 YENEEA. With 5 bases clipped from V and 6 bases from J, the junction kept 5 bases outside the gene matches. The CDR3 spans 15 residues. The CDR3 sequence: CASSPSGGSAGELFF. The DNA of the CDR3 is TGTGCCAGCAGCCCTAGCGGGGGGAGCGCCGGGGAGCTGTTTTTT.

This clonotype appeared a few times. The chain links TRBV20-1 to TRBJ1-2, with D tentatively TRBD1 (6 bases). The V and J ends lost 5 bases and 8 bases respectively, with 21 bases between them. Germline CDR1 reads DFQATT; CDR2 reads SNEGSKA (reference sequence). The CDR3 is made up of 14 amino acids. DNA of the CDR3: TGCAGTGCTGGGATGGACAGTCTGAGTGGCGGCTACACCTTC. Its protein is CSAGMDSLSGGYTF.

This clonotype was seen once. The chain links TRBV28 to TRBJ1-1, with no clear D. Per the germline V gene, CDR1 is MDHEN and CDR2 is SYDVKM. The CDR3 covers 14 residues. V lost 5 bases and J lost 1, with 11 bases in between. The CDR3 DNA reads TGTGCCAGCAGTGAAGCGACTGGGAACACTGAAGCTTTCTTT. Translation: CASSEATGNTEAFF.

The chain's CDR3 is CASSRGQPTGELFF. The CDR3 bases are TGTGCCAGCAGCCGGGGACAGCCCACCGGGGAGCTGTTTTTT. This chain links TRBV3-1 with TRBJ2-2; 7 bases agree with TRBD1. The germline V gene has CDR1 LGHDT and CDR2 YNNKEL (reference sequence). CDR3 size: 14 residues. V shed 4 bases, J shed 4 bases, and the junction held 3 bases outside the gene matches.

A word on this clonotype: This sequence may be a read error, since a much larger clone differs from it by one base. The chain uses TRBV29-1 and TRBJ2-1; no firm D call. The tail of the sequence fits TRBJ2-7 better, so the J call may be wrong. The length of the CDR3 is 16 residues. The germline gives CDR1 SQVTM, CDR2 ANQGSEA. CDR3: CSVEAKVVSSYNEQYF. The DNA for the CDR3 is TGCAGCGTTGAAGCAAAAGTCGTGAGCTCCTACAATGAGCAGTACTTC.

Details on this clonotype: Just one base apart from a much larger clone, this may be a read error. The chain joins TRBV14 to TRBJ2-1; tentative D call: TRBD1 (6 bases). The last part of the DNA fits TRBJ2-7 better; the J call may be wrong. The CDR3 extends over 17 amino acids. In germline, CDR1 is SGHDN, CDR2 FVKESK. The CDR3 loop is CASRGSGHPSSYNEQYF. CDR3 coding DNA: TGTGCCAGCAGAGGCTCGGGACACCCGAGCTCCTACAATGAGCAGTACTTC.

This clonotype showed up just a few times. The J gene is TRBJ2-4, the V gene TRBV21-1; TRBD1 reflects the table's D call only, with no check against the DNA. TRBV21-1 is termed a pseudogene. This CDR3 comprises 16 residues. This CDR3 reads CASSTLILQGLSIQYF. CDR3 nucleotide sequence: TGTGCCAGCAGCACACTTATACTACAGGGGTTGAGCATTCAGTACTTC.

The CDR3 region has the DNA TGTGCCAGCAGCTTATCAGTATCCCAGGGGGCCCATCAGCCCCAGCATTTT. This translates into CASSLSVSQGAHQPQHF. The chain links TRBV7-2 to TRBJ1-5, with 8 positions matching TRBD1. Losses at the gene ends were 2 bases for V and 5 bases for J; bases not matched to a gene: 11. The CDR3 has 17 amino acids. CDR1 is SGHTA, CDR2 FQGNSA, per germline.

The chain couples TRBV4-1 to TRBJ2-3; 8 positions agree with TRBD1. J lost 5 bases, V lost 3 bases, and 7 bases had no gene match. The CDR3 contains 15 residues. Per germline, CDR1 MGHRA and CDR2 YSYEKL. In DNA, the CDR3 is TGCGCCAGCAGCCACAGGGACAGGAATGAAGATACGCAGTATTTT. Translated, it gives CASSHRDRNEDTQYF.

This chain links TRBV24-1 with TRBJ1-2; a possible D gene is TRBD1 (6 bases). Germline V gene sequence: CDR1 KGHDR, CDR2 SFDVKD. The germline V and J ends were trimmed by 3 bases and 4 bases, with 14 bases remaining between them. The CDR3 length is 15 residues. The CDR3, as DNA: TGTGCCACCAGTGATCCAGGGGTGAGCAGCTATGGCTACACCTTC. Protein product: CATSDPGVSSYGYTF.

The DNA of the CDR3 is TGTGCCAGCAGAAACAGGAGGGACATAAATCAGCCCCAGCATTTT. This codes for CASRNRRDINQPQHF. The chain couples TRBV6-1 to TRBJ1-5, with a weak D call TRBD1 (6 bases). The V end was cut by 6 bases, the J end by 4 bases, with 16 bases between. This CDR3 spans 15 amino acids. Germline lookup yields CDR1 MNHNS and CDR2 SASEGT.

V is TRBV6-2 or TRBV6-3 and J is TRBJ2-2; maybe TRBD1 (6 bases). V was cut by 2 bases and J by 7 bases, with 14 bases left in between. The CDR3 covers 15 residues. From germline, CDR1 is MNHEY and CDR2 SVGEGT. The CDR3 DNA sequence: TGTGCCAGCAGTTACGCATCAGGGGCTGGCGGGGAGCTGTTTTTT. Amino acid sequence: CASSYASGAGGELFF.

As for this clonotype: Mismatch with germline at one junction end may stem from a read error. J is TRBJ2-1 and V is TRBV4-2, with D tentatively TRBD1 or TRBD2 (5 bases each). Per the germline V gene, CDR1 is LGHNA and CDR2 is YNFKEQ. CDR3 length: 15 residues. The CDR3 coding sequence is TGTGCCAGCAGCCTAGAGAGGGGCCTCTACAGTGAGCAGTTCTTC. Its protein is CASSLERGLYSEQFF.

V and J are TRBV12-3 or TRBV12-4 and TRBJ2-7; TRBD1 matches at 7 bases. Trimming removed 1 base from V and 6 bases from J; junction bases left unmatched: 6. This CDR3 is built from 14 residues. CDR3 bases: TGTGCCAGCAGTTTAGACGCGCCAGGGGGCGAGCAGTACTTC. It yields the protein CASSLDAPGGEQYF.

There are a few counts of this clonotype. This rearrangement joins TRBV4-3 to TRBJ2-7; 12 positions agree with TRBD2. The length of the CDR3 is 18 residues. Losses at the gene ends were 0 bases for V and 1 base for J; bases not matched to a gene: 7. Germline CDR1 is LGHNA and CDR2 is YSLEER. CDR3 coding DNA: TGCGCCAGCAGCCAAGAAAGTCTAGCGGGGGGGGGTTCCTACGAGCAGTACTTC. Translated, it gives CASSQESLAGGGSYEQYF.

V gene TRBV28 combines with J gene TRBJ1-2; TRBD1 aligns across 10 bases. The CDR3 runs 16 residues. J lost 3 bases, V lost 6 bases, and 10 bases had no gene match. Per the germline V gene, CDR1 is MDHEN and CDR2 is SYDVKM. CDR3 sequence reads: CASSPGTGQGHYGYTF. CDR3 DNA sequence: TGTGCCAGCAGCCCAGGCACGGGACAGGGGCACTATGGCTACACCTTC.

The chain is built from TRBV7-9 and TRBJ2-7, with TRBD2 identical over 14 bases. This CDR3 has 16 residues. In germline, CDR1 is SEHNR, CDR2 FQNEAQ (reference sequence). Losses at the gene ends were 3 bases for V and 3 bases for J; bases not matched to a gene: 4. The chain's CDR3 is CASSFRTSGGSYEQYF. The CDR3 DNA sequence: TGTGCCAGCAGCTTCAGGACTAGCGGGGGGAGCTACGAGCAGTACTTC. The entire variable domain, with the rest obtained from reference TRBV7-9 and TRBJ2-7, is as follows: DTGVSQNPRHKITKRGQNVTFRCDPISEHNRLYWYRQTLGQGPEFLTYFQNEAQLEKSRLLSDRFSAERPKGSFSTLEIQRTEQGDSAMYLCASSFRTSGGSYEQYFGPGTRLTVT.

The table lists this clonotype with many counts. The chain is built from TRBV2 and TRBJ1-6; D is perhaps TRBD1 (5 bases). This CDR3 is built from 13 residues. Trimming took 4 bases from V and 7 from J, leaving 8 bases between them. In germline, CDR1 is SNHLY, CDR2 FYNNEI. The CDR3 is CASSAGANSPLHF. In DNA, the CDR3 is TGTGCCAGCAGTGCCGGGGCGAATTCACCCCTCCACTTT.

The J gene is TRBJ1-1, the V gene TRBV20-1; D is undetermined. V lost 0 bases, J lost 1 base, and 9 bases lay in between. Germline V gene data show CDR1 as DFQATT and CDR2 as SNEGSKA (reference sequence). CDR3 length equals 14 residues. As DNA, the CDR3 is TGCAGTGCTAGAGATCATGGCAGGAACACTGAAGCTTTCTTT. Its protein product is CSARDHGRNTEAFF.

The rearrangement uses TRBV7-2 and TRBJ2-4, with TRBD2 as a possible D gene (6 bases). Trimming pared 3 bases from V and 6 bases from J, leaving 21 bases between. The length of the CDR3 is 17 residues. CDR1 is SGHTA and CDR2 is FQGNSA in the germline V gene. Here the CDR3 DNA reads TGTGCCAGCAGCTTGGGACCTGGAGGCGCGGGGAGAAACATTCAGTACTTC. The encoded protein is CASSLGPGGAGRNIQYF.

This chain uses TRBV6-5 with TRBJ2-7, with TRBD1 matching 9 bases. Losses at the gene ends were 0 bases for V and 3 bases for J; bases not matched to a gene: 3. This CDR3 comprises 15 residues. Germline V lookup: CDR1 MNHEY, CDR2 SVGAGI. The CDR3 is CASSYSTGGLYEQYF. The CDR3 DNA reads TGTGCCAGCAGTTACTCCACAGGGGGCCTCTACGAGCAGTACTTC.

The rearrangement uses TRBV6-2 or TRBV6-3 and TRBJ2-7; D remains ambiguous. Germline V gives CDR1 MNHEY, CDR2 SVGEGT. Trimming stripped 5 bases from V and 4 bases from J, with 12 bases between. The CDR3 has 13 residues. The CDR3 reads CASSAQSPYEQYF. The DNA of the CDR3 is TGTGCCAGCAGTGCCCAGTCCCCTTACGAGCAGTACTTC.

The chain carries TRBV7-9 and TRBJ1-6; 8 nucleotides agree with TRBD1. Per germline, CDR1 SEHNR and CDR2 FQNEAQ (reference sequence). CDR3 length: 15 amino acids. V was pared by 5 bases and J by 7 bases, with 7 bases of the junction left unmatched. CDR3 nucleotides: TGTGCCAGCAGCCCAATGACAGGGGCGAATTCACCCCTCCACTTT. It yields the protein CASSPMTGANSPLHF.

The sample holds a few counts of this clonotype. CDR3 region: CASSVGLTDTQYF. DNA of the CDR3: TGTGCCAGCAGTGTGGGCCTCACAGATACGCAGTATTTT. The rearrangement links TRBV12-3 or TRBV12-4 to TRBJ2-3, with unresolved D. The ends were cut back, 5 bases at V and 2 bases at J, with 8 bases in the middle. The CDR3 totals 13 residues.